The subject of this entry is one T cell receptor beta chain. Using CD45RO/CCR7/CD25/CD127/CD95/CD27, CD4+ naive, central memory, regulatory and stem cell-like memory cells were sorted. V dropped 5 bases and J dropped 3; count of bases not matched to a gene: 14. CDR3 length equals 17 residues. Germline V gene sequence: CDR1 SEHNR, CDR2 FQNEAQ (reference sequence). This specimen comes from a study of beta chain features in type 1 diabetes. Study-level background: Healthy donors and patients showed comparable age, gender and cell yields. Examined across all samples were some 99 million sorted cells.

cDNA synthesis used the whole RNA isolate, giving expressed TCRB sequences. Using immunoSEQ multiplex PCR, the repertoire was profiled, and TCRdb retains in-frame clones only, with some absent. Of about 140,000 clones listed, about 7% are singletons. The chain employs TRBV7-9 and TRBJ2-7, with 9 bases identical to TRBD1. The specimen sequenced was central memory CD4+ T cells from blood. This receptor was obtained from a woman in her thirties in good health. CDR3 sequence (DNA): TGTGCCAGCAGCACCTCTATCGGGGGACAGGGAAACTACGAGCAGTACTTC. This encodes CASSTSIGGQGNYEQYF.